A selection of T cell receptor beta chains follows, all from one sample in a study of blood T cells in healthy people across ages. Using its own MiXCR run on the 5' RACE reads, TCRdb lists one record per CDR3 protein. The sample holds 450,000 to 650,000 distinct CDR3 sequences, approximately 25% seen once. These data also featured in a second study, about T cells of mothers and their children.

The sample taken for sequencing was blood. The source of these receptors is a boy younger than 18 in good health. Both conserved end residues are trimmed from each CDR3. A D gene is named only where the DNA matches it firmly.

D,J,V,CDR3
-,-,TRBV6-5,ASRHNRDEQY
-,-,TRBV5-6,ASTRGGLAYNEQF
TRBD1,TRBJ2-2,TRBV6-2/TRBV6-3,ASSGQGFGGELF
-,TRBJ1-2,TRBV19,ASSLGGASGYT
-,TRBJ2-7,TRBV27,TSSPDSYEQY
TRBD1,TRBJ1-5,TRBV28,ASGIPGQAIFGRTQH
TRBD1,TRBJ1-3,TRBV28,ASSSGQVNSGNTIY
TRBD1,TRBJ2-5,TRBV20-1,SATLRQGGETQY
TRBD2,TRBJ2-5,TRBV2,ASSEFPSGGQETQY
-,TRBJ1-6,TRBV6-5,ASNRRGDSPLH
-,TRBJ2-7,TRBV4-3,ASSQARGGAYEQY
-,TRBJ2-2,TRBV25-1,ASEPEVGREAGELF
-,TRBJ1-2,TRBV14,ASSQGGGHYGYT
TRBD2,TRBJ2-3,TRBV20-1,SARGGGPSGTDTQY
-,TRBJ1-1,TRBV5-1,ASSSSTVNTEAF
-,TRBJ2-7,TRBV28,ASSLGGRRYEQY
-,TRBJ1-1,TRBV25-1,ASSASQGIGNTEAF
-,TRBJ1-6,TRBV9,ASSVGAEPHSPLH
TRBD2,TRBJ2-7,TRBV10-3,AISEREEDEQY
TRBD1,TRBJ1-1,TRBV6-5,ASRTGSFRATEAF
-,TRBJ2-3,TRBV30,AWSVLAGTAQY
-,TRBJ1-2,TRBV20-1,SARRAGAGNYGYT
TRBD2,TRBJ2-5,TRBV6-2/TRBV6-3,ASSRYQRLAVQETQY
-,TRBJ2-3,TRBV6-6,ATDGGTDTQY
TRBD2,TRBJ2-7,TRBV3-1,ASSQSGTSERRHEQY
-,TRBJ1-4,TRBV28,VSSLYQGDANEKLF
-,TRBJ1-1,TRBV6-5,ASSYSARGNEAF
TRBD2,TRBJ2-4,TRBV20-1,SASQGTRQY
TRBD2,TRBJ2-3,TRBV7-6,ASSPGVAGKIPTDTQY
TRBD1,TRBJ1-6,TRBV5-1,ASSRQGLVDSPLH
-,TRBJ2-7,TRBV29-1,SVVGASYEQY
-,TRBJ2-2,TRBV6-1,ATRPDITGELF
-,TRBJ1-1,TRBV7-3,ASSLTDRNTEAF
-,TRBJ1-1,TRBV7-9,ASSLGTRAMNTEAF
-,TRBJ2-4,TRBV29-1,SVEVGNQNIQY
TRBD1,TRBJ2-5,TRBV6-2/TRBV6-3,ASSYPLGQQETQY
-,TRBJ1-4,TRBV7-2,ASSSTGRTTNEKLF
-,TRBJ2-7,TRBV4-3,ASSQDTNSYEQY
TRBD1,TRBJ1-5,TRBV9,ASSDDPDRGLVQPQH
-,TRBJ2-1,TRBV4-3,ASSQDSGWDGQF
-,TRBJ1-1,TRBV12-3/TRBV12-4,ASSPFRLTEAF
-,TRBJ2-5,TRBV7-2,ASSFGGTQY
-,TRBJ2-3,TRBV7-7,ASSLDRYTDTQY
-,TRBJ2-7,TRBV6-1,ASARDPTSYEQY
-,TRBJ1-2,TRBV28,ASSLSTGLYT
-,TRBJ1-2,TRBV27,ASSLALGGAIGGYT